Shown below are 7 T cell receptor beta chains from a single sample sequenced in a study of early T cells in non-severe SARS-CoV-2 infection. TCRdb independently ran MiXCR on the 5' RACE reads; one entry per CDR3 protein. This sample yields 55,000 to 70,000 distinct CDR3 sequences, of which 4% to 5.5% are seen a single time; 4% to 5% belongs to the top ten. The sample taken for sequencing was whole blood. These receptors all come from an adult who was a healthcare worker with PCR-confirmed SARS-CoV-2 infection or an uninfected control (not recorded which).

This clonotype was detected only a few times. The rearrangement uses TRBV20-1 and TRBJ2-7, with TRBD1 matching 11 bases. CDR1 is DFQATT and CDR2 is SNEGSKA in the germline V gene (reference sequence). Trimming at V came to 6 bases and at J to 6 bases, leaving 4 bases not matched to a gene. The CDR3 is 12 amino acids. The CDR3 loop is CSAPGTGGEQYF. The CDR3 region has the DNA TGCAGTGCCCCCGGGACAGGGGGCGAGCAGTACTTC.

This clonotype has at least ten counts. The CDR3 DNA follows: TGTGCCAGCAGCAGATCCGGGACAGGGGCCCTAAGGTTGTGGTATGAGACCCAGTACTTC. Translated, it gives CASSRSGTGALRLWYETQYF. The chain carries TRBV7-8 and TRBJ2-5; 10 nucleotides line up with TRBD1. This CDR3 has 20 residues. V lost 5 bases, J lost 5 bases, and 23 bases stayed unmatched. The germline V gene encodes CDR1 SGHVS and CDR2 FQNEAQ.

This clonotype came up many times. The chain has TRBV6-5 and TRBJ2-3, with D perhaps TRBD2 (7 bases). CDR3 length: 16 amino acids. Between the trimmed V and J ends, which lost 6 bases and 4 bases, there was a span of 20 bases. Germline V lookup: CDR1 MNHEY, CDR2 SVGAGI. The CDR3 reads CASSKLGGGKSDTQYF. CDR3 nucleotides: TGTGCCAGCAGCAAACTTGGGGGGGGCAAATCAGATACGCAGTATTTT.

This clonotype was detected many times. The chain carries TRBV13 and TRBJ2-3; D remains ambiguous. Germline CDR1 is PRHDT and CDR2 is FYEKMQ (reference sequence). Trimming removed 1 base at V and 3 bases at J, with 5 bases between. The CDR3 is 13 amino acids. CDR3 loop: CASSLVITDTQYF. As DNA, the CDR3 is TGTGCCAGCAGCTTAGTGATAACAGATACGCAGTATTTT.

This clonotype was seen ten or more times. The gene calls are TRBV4-1 and TRBJ1-2; 7 nucleotides align to TRBD1. Germline assignment: CDR1 MGHRA and CDR2 YSYEKL. The CDR3 is made up of 18 amino acids. V shed 1 base, J shed 5 bases, and the junction held 16 bases outside the gene matches. As DNA, the CDR3 is TGCGCCAGCAGCCAAGGAACTCCCACAGGGGCTGCTGCGTATGGCTACACCTTC. Its protein is CASSQGTPTGAAAYGYTF.

The sample holds a few counts of this clonotype. The CDR3 DNA reads as TGTGCCAGCAGCCCCGGGGGCCACGCTGAAGCTTTCTTT. Translated: CASSPGGHAEAFF. The chain combines TRBV7-3 with TRBJ1-1, with D possibly being TRBD1 (6 bases). The V and J ends lost 5 bases and 6 bases respectively, with 13 bases between them. The CDR3 contains 13 residues. The germline gives CDR1 SGHTA, CDR2 FQGTGA.

This clonotype was observed many times. The chain combines TRBV5-1 with TRBJ2-5, with D unclear. From germline, CDR1 is SGHRS and CDR2 YFSETQ. The CDR3 has 12 amino acids. V gave up 6 bases and J gave up 5 bases, with 11 bases separating them. This CDR3 reads CASIGTGETQYF. The CDR3, as DNA: TGCGCCAGCATAGGAACCGGGGAGACCCAGTACTTC.